These 21 T cell receptor beta chains were sequenced from one sample in a study of long-term antiretroviral therapy in people with HIV. Version v3.0 of the immunoSEQ assay was performed at survey level. TCRdb's table, derived via immunoSEQ multiplex PCR, lists solely in-frame clones and lacks some. This table has under 25,000 clones, around three quarters appearing once. The material was unsorted PBMCs, obtained 0.5 years before starting antiretroviral therapy. Every receptor here comes from a man younger than 35 with HIV.

CDR3 in amino acids: CASSEKGGRVTQYF. For the CDR3, the DNA is TGTGCCAGCAGTGAAAAGGGGGGGAGGGTTACGCAGTATTTT. This chain links TRBV2 with TRBJ2-3, with a tentative D call TRBD2 (7 bases). Trimming pared 2 bases from V and 8 bases from J, leaving 14 bases between. Germline CDR1 is SNHLY and CDR2 is FYNNEI. The CDR3 length is 14 residues. The full variable domain, with the rest looked up from reference TRBV2 and TRBJ2-3, is EPEVTQTPSHQVTQMGQEVILRCVPISNHLYFYWYRQILGQKVEFLVSFYNNEISEKSEIFDDQFSVERPDGSNFTLKIRSTKLEDSAMYFCASSEKGGRVTQYFGPGTRLTVL.

J is TRBJ2-1 and V is TRBV19; tentatively, D is TRBD2 (5 bases). CDR1 and CDR2 from the germline V gene are LNHDA and SQIVND (reference sequence). Trimming cost V 1 base and J 6 bases, with 19 bases left between them. The length of the CDR3 is 17 residues. CDR3 nucleotides: TGTGCCAGTAGTATAGGGGCTAGCCGGCTTACTCTCAATGAGCAGTTCTTC. It specifies CASSIGASRLTLNEQFF.

The V gene is TRBV7-9, the J gene TRBJ2-7, with 7 bases aligning to TRBD1. After removal of 5 bases from V and 2 bases from J, the junction contained 6 bases not matched to a gene. The germline CDR1 and CDR2 sequences are SEHNR and FQNEAQ (reference sequence). CDR3 length: 14 residues. CDR3 sequence (DNA): TGTGCCAGCAGCGCGAGACAGGGCCCCTACGAGCAGTACTTC. As protein: CASSARQGPYEQYF.

V is TRBV27 and J is TRBJ1-2, with a tentative D call TRBD1 (5 bases). The V gene's germline CDR1 is MNHEY and CDR2 SMNVEV (reference sequence). CDR3 length: 16 residues. Trimming removed 2 bases from V and 6 bases from J, with 19 bases in between. In DNA form, the CDR3 reads TGTGCCAGCAGTTTAACGCCGGGGGGAAGGGGCAATGGCTACACCTTC. Its protein is CASSLTPGGRGNGYTF.

The genes are TRBV5-1 and TRBJ2-1, with D perhaps TRBD2 (6 bases). CDR1 is SGHRS and CDR2 is YFSETQ in the germline V gene. The germline V and J ends were trimmed by 0 bases and 7 bases, with 11 bases remaining between them. The CDR3 covers 14 residues. Here the CDR3 reads CASSLARAGNEQFF. CDR3 in DNA: TGCGCCAGCAGCTTGGCGAGAGCGGGTAATGAGCAGTTCTTC. Full variable domain (missing parts from reference TRBV5-1 and TRBJ2-1): KAGVTQTPRYLIKTRGQQVTLSCSPISGHRSVSWYQQTPGQGLQFLFEYFSETQRNKGNFPGRFSGRQFSNSRSEMNVSTLELGDSALYLCASSLARAGNEQFFGPGTRLTVL.

The chain joins TRBV7-2 to TRBJ2-7; 10 nucleotides agree with TRBD2. The CDR3 sequence is 17 residues long. Germline V gene data show CDR1 as SGHTA and CDR2 as FQGNSA. V lost 5 bases, J lost 2 bases, and 12 bases stayed unmatched. The CDR3 loop is CASSPPSSGRRTYEQYF. The DNA for the CDR3 is TGTGCCAGCAGCCCCCCCTCTAGCGGGAGAAGGACCTACGAGCAGTACTTC.

The chain employs TRBV11-3 and TRBJ2-2; D not resolved. This CDR3 region has 11 residues. The germline V and J ends were trimmed by 3 bases and 5 bases, with 1 base remaining between them. CDR1 SGHNT and CDR2 YENEEA come from the germline V gene. DNA for the CDR3: TGTGCCAGCAGCTTGACCGGGGAGCTGTTTTTT. It codes for CASSLTGELFF. Looking up the rest from reference TRBV11-3 and TRBJ2-2 gives the full variable domain: EAGVVQSPRYKIIEKKQPVAFWCNPISGHNTLYWYLQNLGQGPELLIRYENEEAVDDSQLPKDRFSAERLKGVDSTLKIQPAELGDSAVYLCASSLTGELFFGEGSRLTVL.

This clone has only a few counts. The chain couples TRBV28 to TRBJ1-2; D gene unclear. Germline V CDR1 and CDR2: MDHEN, SYDVKM. The CDR3 sequence is 13 residues long. V was clipped by 1 base and J by 6 bases, with 9 bases between them. For the CDR3, the DNA is TGTGCCAGCAGTTTATTGAGCCGGGATGGCTACACCTTC. Amino acid sequence: CASSLLSRDGYTF.

V and J are TRBV5-6 and TRBJ1-1, with D possibly being TRBD1 (5 bases). Trimming stripped 4 bases from V and 1 base from J, with 8 bases between. The CDR3 has 13 residues. Germline CDR1 reads SGHDT; CDR2 reads YYEEEE. The chain's CDR3 is CASSPGPNTEAFF. CDR3 DNA sequence: TGTGCCAGCAGCCCGGGACCGAACACTGAAGCTTTCTTT.

The chain has TRBV28 and TRBJ1-5; D is uncertain. V was trimmed by 6 bases and J by 2 bases, leaving 14 bases between them. Germline values: CDR1 MDHEN, CDR2 SYDVKM. This CDR3 contains 15 residues. The CDR3 DNA sequence: TGTGCCAGCAGGTCGCACGGCAGACGCAATCAGCCCCAGCATTTT. It codes for CASRSHGRRNQPQHF.

The chain links TRBV18 to TRBJ2-1; 12 bases match TRBD2. J gave up 0 bases and V 8 bases, and 17 bases lay outside the gene matches. The germline V gene has CDR1 KGHSH and CDR2 LQKENI. The CDR3 is 20 amino acids. CDR3 DNA sequence: TGTGCCAGCACAAGGACTCTAGCGGGAGGGCTTACCAGCTCCTACAATGAGCAGTTCTTC. Amino acid sequence: CASTRTLAGGLTSSYNEQFF. The complete variable domain, with remaining parts taken from reference TRBV18 and TRBJ2-1, reads NAGVMQNPRHLVRRRGQEARLRCSPMKGHSHVYWYRQLPEEGLKFMVYLQKENIIDESGMPKERFSAEFPKEGPSILRIQQVVRGDSAAYFCASTRTLAGGLTSSYNEQFFGPGTRLTVL.

J is TRBJ2-5 and V is TRBV4-1; D gene ambiguous. The CDR3 consists of 14 residues. Per the germline V gene, CDR1 is MGHRA and CDR2 is YSYEKL. Trimming took 1 base from V and 4 from J, leaving 10 bases between them. The CDR3 region is CASSQVLVVETQYF. The CDR3 coding sequence is TGCGCCAGCAGCCAAGTTTTGGTTGTAGAGACCCAGTACTTC.

This rearrangement joins TRBV6-5 to TRBJ1-2; no definite D call. The CDR3 extends over 15 amino acids. The germline V and J ends were trimmed by 3 bases and 8 bases, with 19 bases remaining between them. Germline loops: CDR1 MNHEY, CDR2 SVGAGI. The CDR3 DNA sequence: TGTGCCAGCAGTTATAATCCGGGCGGAATAAGCGGCTACACCTTC. This codes for CASSYNPGGISGYTF.

The V and J genes are TRBV5-1 and TRBJ2-3; 12 nucleotides agree with TRBD2. Looked up from germline, CDR1 is SGHRS and CDR2 is YFSETQ. The junction had 14 bases not matched to a gene; V was cut back by 1 base and J by 5 bases. This CDR3 is 19 amino acids long. The CDR3 DNA sequence: TGCGCCAGCAGCTTGCGACCGACCGGACTAGCGGGGTCTGGAGATACGCAGTATTTT. This gives the protein CASSLRPTGLAGSGDTQYF.

The J gene is TRBJ2-6, the V gene TRBV5-6, with unresolved D. Germline V lookup: CDR1 SGHDT, CDR2 YYEEEE. The V end was cut by 4 bases, the J end by 4 bases, with 9 bases between. CDR3 length: 14 residues. This CDR3 reads CASSPGPGANVLTF. The CDR3 DNA follows: TGTGCCAGCAGCCCCGGTCCCGGGGCCAACGTCCTGACTTTC.

V is TRBV10-3 and J is TRBJ2-7, with a possible D match to TRBD1 (6 bases). From germline, CDR1 is ENHRY and CDR2 SYGVKD. CDR3 size: 16 residues. V shed 3 bases and J shed 1 base, with 16 bases lying between them. CDR3 in amino acids: CAISDRRQGPSYEQYF. The CDR3 coding sequence is TGTGCCATCAGTGATCGTAGGCAGGGGCCATCCTACGAGCAGTACTTC.

This clone was observed a few times. The chain uses TRBV27 and TRBJ2-7; D uncertain. CDR3 length: 15 amino acids. Looked up from germline, CDR1 is MNHEY and CDR2 is SMNVEV (reference sequence). Deletions cut 8 bases from V and 5 bases from J, with 22 bases between. In DNA form, the CDR3 reads TGTGCCAGCCGTTCCGAGGACCACGCCTACGACGAGCAGTACTTC. It is translated as CASRSEDHAYDEQYF.

The table lists this clone with a few counts. CDR3 DNA sequence: TGTGCCAGCACCCTTACAGAGATCAACACTGAAGCTTTCTTT. It is translated as CASTLTEINTEAFF. This chain joins TRBV6-6 and TRBJ1-1; D remains ambiguous. The V end lost 7 bases, the J end lost 2 bases, and 14 bases lay between the germline ends. CDR3 length: 14 amino acids. Germline-derived CDR1 and CDR2 are MNHNY and SVGAGI (reference sequence).

The chain is built from TRBV27 and TRBJ1-4; D not certain. V was pared by 6 bases and J by 5 bases, with 13 bases between. This CDR3 is built from 14 residues. Germline V CDR1 and CDR2: MNHEY, SMNVEV (reference sequence). Here the CDR3 reads CASRSMVLNEKLFF. CDR3 bases: TGTGCCAGCAGATCGATGGTCTTGAATGAAAAACTGTTTTTT.

The rearrangement links TRBV5-1 to TRBJ1-2, with TRBD1 matching 7 bases. V was clipped by 1 base and J by 6 bases; unmatched bases: 9. The CDR3 runs to 15 residues. Germline V gene lookup returns CDR1 SGHRS and CDR2 YFSETQ. CDR3 loop: CASSLRQGLEDGYTF. The CDR3, as DNA: TGCGCCAGCAGCTTGCGACAGGGCCTCGAGGATGGCTACACCTTC.

The chain carries TRBV5-4 and TRBJ1-1, with TRBD1 identical over 7 bases. Germline loops: CDR1 SGHNT, CDR2 YYREEE (reference sequence). Losses at the gene ends were 3 bases for V and 11 bases for J; bases not matched to a gene: 7. CDR3 length: 12 residues. DNA for the CDR3: TGTGCCAGCAGCTCCACAGGGGAGGTGGCTTTCTTT. Its translation is CASSSTGEVAFF.